Sequencing of this TCR beta chain was carried out in a study of brain T cells in children with intractable seizures. For this clone: The antigen is undetermined.

Pre-surgery treatment included at least one anti-epileptic drug. Produced via immunoSEQ multiplex PCR; TCRdb's table is partial and in-frame only. Of fewer than 50,000 clones listed, 80% to 95% were seen once; the top ten hold just under 6.5%. Whole-study findings and limits: Pre-surgery blood may have been undersampled, hiding some clones. Patients' HCMV serostatus was unknown; virus specificity rests on CDR3 similarity alone.

The CDR3 has 15 residues. Germline V gene sequence: CDR1 MNHEY, CDR2 SVGAGI. V gave up 8 bases and J gave up 0 bases; unmatched junction bases: 7. The origin of this receptor is a girl aged 2-15 years with tuberous sclerosis and intractable seizures. The V and J genes are TRBV6-5 and TRBJ2-7; 10 bases agree with TRBD1. The material sequenced was peripheral blood, taken at surgery. The DNA for the CDR3 is TGTGCCAGCTCCCGACAGGGGGCTAGCTCCTACGAGCAGTACGTC. It translates to CASSRQGASSYEQYV.